This T cell receptor beta chain was identified in a study of shared clonotypes between healthy human individuals. V gave up 6 bases and J gave up 6 bases; unmatched junction bases: 8. CDR3 length equals 14 residues. From germline, CDR1 is SEHNR and CDR2 FQNEAQ (reference sequence). Sequencing was performed with immunoSEQ multiplex PCR; in TCRdb, only in-frame clones are kept and a portion is missing. The table records some 2,500,000 clones, around 92% of them present only once. V usage is TRBV7-9 and J usage is TRBJ2-1; the match to TRBD1 covers 7 bases. This receptor was taken from a man younger than 35 in good health. Some clones in this sample may be carry-over from other donors' samples. Specimen: naive CD4+ T cells from PBMCs. Subset in this sample: CD45RA+ positively selected. The CDR3 DNA is TGTGCCAGCAGGCCAGGGGGTCTTTCCAATGAGCAGTTCTTC. It yields the protein CASRPGGLSNEQFF.